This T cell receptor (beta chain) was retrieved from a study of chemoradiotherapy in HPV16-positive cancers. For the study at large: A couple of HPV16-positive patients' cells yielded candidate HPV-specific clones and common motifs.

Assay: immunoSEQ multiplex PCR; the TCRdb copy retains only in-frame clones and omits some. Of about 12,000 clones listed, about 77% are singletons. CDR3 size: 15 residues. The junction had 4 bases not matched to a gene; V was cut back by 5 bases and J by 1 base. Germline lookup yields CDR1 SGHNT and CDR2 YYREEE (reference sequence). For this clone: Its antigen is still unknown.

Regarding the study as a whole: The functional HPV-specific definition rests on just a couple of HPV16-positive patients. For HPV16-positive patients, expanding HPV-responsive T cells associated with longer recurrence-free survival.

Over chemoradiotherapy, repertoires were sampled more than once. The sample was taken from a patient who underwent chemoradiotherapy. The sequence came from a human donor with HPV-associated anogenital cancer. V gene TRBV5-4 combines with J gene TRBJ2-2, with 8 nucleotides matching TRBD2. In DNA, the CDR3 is TGTGCCAGCAGACCCGGGGGGGAGAACACCGGGGAGCTGTTTTTT. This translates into CASRPGGENTGELFF.